The next 4 T cell receptor beta chains were all read from a single sample in a study of T cells after yellow fever vaccination. TCRdb re-derived calls from the 5' RACE reads in MiXCR, one entry per CDR3 protein. The sample has over 120,000 distinct CDR3 sequences, approximately 6.6% seen once; the top ten hold about 0.61%. Sequencing used CD4+ T cells sorted from PBMCs, obtained 10 days after the yellow fever booster vaccination. These TCRs come from a man aged 25 to 40 who received the YFV17D yellow fever vaccine.

This clonotype was observed many times. The V call is TRBV7-2, the J call TRBJ2-1; TRBD2 matches at 12 bases. Per germline, CDR1 SGHTA and CDR2 FQGNSA. V dropped 4 bases and J dropped 6; count of bases not matched to a gene: 4. This CDR3 has 15 residues. CDR3 coding DNA: TGTGCCAGCAGCTGGACTAGCGGGGTCCGCAATGAGCAGTTCTTC. Protein: CASSWTSGVRNEQFF.

The sample holds many counts of this clonotype. V usage is TRBV6-5 and J usage is TRBJ2-7; 10 bases fit TRBD1. The V gene's germline CDR1 is MNHEY and CDR2 SVGAGI. V lost 2 bases and J lost 2; bases outside the gene matches: 3. This CDR3 is 15 amino acids long. CDR3 bases: TGTGCCAGCAGTTACAAGGGACAGGGGACCTACGAGCAGTACTTC. Its translation is CASSYKGQGTYEQYF.

This clonotype was detected many times. The rearrangement joins TRBV3-1 to TRBJ2-7; D not certain. Germline CDR1 is LGHDT and CDR2 is YNNKEL (reference sequence). This CDR3 region has 15 residues. The V gene lost 0 bases and the J gene lost 4 bases, with 13 bases spanning the gap. Here the CDR3 reads CASSQDQVRMYEQYF. The CDR3 DNA follows: TGTGCCAGCAGCCAAGATCAGGTTCGGATGTACGAGCAGTACTTC.

This clonotype was recorded many times. J is TRBJ2-7 and V is TRBV27, with 10 positions matching TRBD2. This CDR3 contains 14 residues. Trimming cost V 10 bases and J 12 bases; bases outside gene matches: 18. Germline values: CDR1 MNHEY, CDR2 SMNVEV (reference sequence). The CDR3 sequence is CATKPTSGTLWRYF. The DNA for the CDR3 is TGTGCCACCAAACCAACTAGCGGGACCCTATGGCGGTACTTC.